This note documents a single T cell receptor (beta chain) sequence. The antigen this receptor binds is unknown. Qualities for individual bases were not recorded, and no much larger clone is one base off. V sheds 2 bases and J sheds 8 bases, leaving 11 bases between their ends. From the germline V gene, CDR1 is MNHEY and CDR2 is SVGEGT. Inclusive of the bounding cysteine and phenylalanine, the CDR3 is 13 residues long. Only the CDR3 DNA is retained, 39 bases long and in frame from the first base. This sample was included in a study of early T cells in non-severe SARS-CoV-2 infection (TCRdb year 2021). Some background on the complete study: Because TCR sequencing was done on bulk RNA from unsorted whole blood, the alpha and beta chains could not be paired.

The library relied on 5' RACE. The reads were generated on a NextSeq 500. In the TCR library protocol, unique molecular identifiers were attached to individual cDNA molecules to correct for PCR bias and sequencing error. Both TCR alpha and beta chains were sequenced, and tight co-correlation was observed between alpha and beta sequence abundances in each sample. The study's own analysis went as follows. Decombinator V4 was used to annotate the V gene, J gene and CDR3 of the TCR sequences. TCRs were defined as expanded if a significant change between any two time points was detected under a Poisson model with p below 0.0001. TCR abundances were normalised to the total number of TCRs sequenced per sample and were expressed as counts per million. TRAV1-2 paired with TRAJ12, TRAJ20 or TRAJ33 defined MAIT TCRs, while TRAV10 paired with TRAJ18 defined iNKT TCRs. A search of VDJdb, accessed on 1 November 2021, was run for TCRs annotated to CMV, EBV and SARS-CoV-2, with TCRs annotated for multiple antigens excluded. The raw public data were reprocessed by TCRdb itself: fastp quality trimming at Q25, MiXCR clonotype calling, in-frame beta chains only. Each entry merges the rows of one CDR3 protein and shows their most common DNA and genes. TCRdb's processing, not the authors' own work, is the source of the V and J calls. The sample table shows 55,000 to 75,000 distinct CDR3 sequences, and less than 9.5% are seen once. About 3.4% of the sample goes to the ten largest clones.

This was a case-control study nested in a cohort of healthcare workers in London, UK, who had nasopharyngeal swab PCR tests and blood samples taken every week. Healthcare workers were recruited during the week of the UK lockdown, between 23 and 31 March 2020, and followed weekly for up to roughly 16 weeks. Results the study describes overall, beyond this receptor: VDJdb matching was skewed toward anti-spike CD8 responses and likely underestimated virus-specific expansions, missing private and CD4 specificities.

Recombination linked TRBV6-2 or TRBV6-3 to TRBJ2-3; the D gene is not confidently resolved. Sequenced: whole blood. The source of this sequence is an adult who was a healthcare worker with PCR-confirmed SARS-CoV-2 infection or an uninfected control (not recorded which). DNA sequence: TGTGCCAGCAGTTACGGTCCCGGTGGTACGCAGTATTTT. It translates to CASSYGPGGTQYF.